The rows below give T cell receptor beta chains drawn from one sample of a study of STAT3 mutations in large granular lymphocyte leukemia. Using immunoSEQ multiplex PCR, the repertoire was profiled, and TCRdb retains in-frame clones only, with some absent. This sample has over 30,000 clones, with about 88% found just once. The sequenced sample was PBMCs. These receptors all stem from a human donor with T large granular lymphocyte leukemia. Some clones in this sample may be carry-over from other donors' samples. CDR3s include the opening cysteine and the closing phenylalanine or tryptophan. D genes are given only for firm matches. Size values are once, few and many counts, or a class for expanded clones, and some rows have none.

TRBJ2-5 | - | TRBV27 | once | TGTGCCAGCAGTCCCTACCTCAGGGTAATGCAAGAGACCCAGTACTTC | CASSPYLRVMQETQYF
TRBJ2-7 | TRBD1 | TRBV5-8 | - | TGTGCCAGCACCCGGGACAGGGGTTACGAGCAGTACTTC | CASTRDRGYEQYF
TRBJ1-3 | - | TRBV13 | - | TGTGCCAGCAGCGGCCGGGACGTTGGAAACACCATATATTTT | CASSGRDVGNTIYF
TRBJ1-2 | TRBD1 | TRBV29-1 | - | TGCAGCGTTAAGGGGACAGGAACTAACTATGGCTACACCTTC | CSVKGTGTNYGYTF
TRBJ1-2 | - | TRBV7-2 | - | TGTGCCAGCAGCTTAGACGGGCGTCTGGGGGGCGGTGGCTACACCTTC | CASSLDGRLGGGGYTF
TRBJ1-2 | TRBD1 | TRBV30 | - | TGTGCCTGGAGCGCGGGGACAGGGGGCTTCGGCTACACCTTC | CAWSAGTGGFGYTF
TRBJ1-5 | - | TRBV7-9 | - | TGTGCCAGCAGCCCCCTGGGCCCCAATCAGCCCCAGCATTTT | CASSPLGPNQPQHF
TRBJ1-2 | TRBD1 | TRBV5-1 | - | TGCGCCAGCAGCTCGGAGACAGGGGTTTATGGCTACACCTTC | CASSSETGVYGYTF
TRBJ1-6 | TRBD1 | TRBV14 | - | TGTGCCAGCAGCCCATTACAGGGGGCATCAGGATCACCCCTCCACTTT | CASSPLQGASGSPLHF
TRBJ2-3 | TRBD2 | TRBV4-2 | - | TGTGCCAGCAGCCAACTAGCGGGGGGGCTGAGGGATACGCAGTATTTT | CASSQLAGGLRDTQYF
TRBJ2-2 | - | TRBV7-2 | - | TGTGCCAGCACCCGCCAGGGGAGGTCCGGGGAGCTGTTTTTT | CASTRQGRSGELFF
TRBJ1-5 | TRBD1 | TRBV7-2 | few | TGTGCCAGCAGCCGAGACAGGGGGCGCGTCAATCAGCCCCAGCATTTT | CASSRDRGRVNQPQHF
TRBJ1-5 | TRBD1 | TRBV7-9 | - | TGTGCCAGCAGCTTAGTACAGGGGGTTGTCAATCAGCCCCAGCATTTT | CASSLVQGVVNQPQHF
TRBJ2-2 | - | TRBV7-9 | - | TGTGCCAGCAGCCGCCGGCGACTAGGTAACACCGGGGAGCTGTTTTTT | CASSRRRLGNTGELFF
TRBJ1-2 | - | TRBV30 | - | TGTGCCTGGAGTGTACGAAGGGAGGGCTATGGCTACACCTTC | CAWSVRREGYGYTF
TRBJ1-6 | - | TRBV5-3 | few | TGTGCCAGAAGCCTGACAGGAGCCACGGGAGCCCTCCACTTT | CARSLTGATGALHF
TRBJ2-3 | TRBD2 | TRBV14 | - | TGTGCCAGCAGCTACCGGACTAGCGGGTCGGATACGCAGTATTTT | CASSYRTSGSDTQYF
TRBJ1-5 | - | TRBV19 | - | TGTGCCAGTAGCCAAGGCAATCAGCCCCAGCATTTT | CASSQGNQPQHF
TRBJ2-3 | - | TRBV6-5 | - | TGTGCCAGCAGTGCCCACGACCCCAGCACAGATACGCAGTATTTT | CASSAHDPSTDTQYF
TRBJ1-2 | - | TRBV2 | - | TGTGCCAGCAGTGATGCAGGACTCTATGGCTACACCTTC | CASSDAGLYGYTF
TRBJ1-1 | - | TRBV7-2 | - | TGTGCCAGCAGCCCTGGACAGTTTGCCGAAGCTTTCTTT | CASSPGQFAEAFF
TRBJ2-7 | - | TRBV7-2 | - | TGTGCCAGCAGAAGGGACACCGTCGAGCAGTACTTC | CASRRDTVEQYF
TRBJ2-5 | - | TRBV6-5 | - | TGTGCCAGCAGTTACGGTACCCAAACGTACCAAGAGACCCAGTACTTC | CASSYGTQTYQETQYF
TRBJ2-7 | - | TRBV5-6 | once | TGTGCCAGCAGCTTGGTGGGCAGGGGAGGATACGAGCAGTACTTC | CASSLVGRGGYEQYF
TRBJ1-2 | - | TRBV9 | - | TGTGCCAGCAGCGCGCCTACTTGGGTTGGCTATGGCTACACCTTC | CASSAPTWVGYGYTF
TRBJ1-4 | - | TRBV2 | - | TGTGCCAGCAGGGGGCTTACTAATGAAAAACTGTTTTTT | CASRGLTNEKLFF
TRBJ2-2 | TRBD1 | TRBV7-8 | few | TGTGCCAGCAGCTTTGACAGGGTTCTCACCGGGGAGCTGTTTTTT | CASSFDRVLTGELFF
TRBJ1-2 | - | TRBV7-9 | once | TGTGCCAGCAGTATCCAGAAGGGGATTAACTATGGCTACACCTTC | CASSIQKGINYGYTF
TRBJ2-2 | - | TRBV5-1 | - | TGCGCCAGCAGCTTGCCCCCAGGGCGGATAGCGAACACCGGGGAGCTGTTTTTT | CASSLPPGRIANTGELFF
TRBJ2-7 | - | TRBV2 | - | TGTGCCAGCAGGCCAAGGAGGACCTACGAGCAGTACTTC | CASRPRRTYEQYF
TRBJ2-7 | - | TRBV5-1 | - | TGCGCCAGCAGCTTGACGGGCTCCTACGAGCAGTACTTC | CASSLTGSYEQYF
TRBJ1-5 | - | TRBV4-2 | medium-sized | TGTGCCAGCAGCCAAGATGAATTAAATCAGCCCCAGCATTTT | CASSQDELNQPQHF
TRBJ2-5 | - | TRBV5-1 | - | TGCGCCAGCAGCTTCCAGTTAGGAGGAGAGACCCAGTACTTC | CASSFQLGGETQYF